The T cell receptor (beta chain) described here comes from a study of T cell repertoires in cytomegalovirus infection (dated by TCRdb to about 2019). With regard to the full study: Because public TCR beta signatures pointed to carriage of CMV infection together with the matching HLA type, the HLA type of each donor mattered for the analysis. Overall study outcomes, separate from this receptor: In both this cohort and an independent cohort of several hundred donors, the cumulative frequency of public TCR beta family members distinguished carriers of CMV infection plus the relevant HLA type. The ex vivo response was dominated by HLA-C-restricted CMV-specific TCR beta clonotypes, which also provided the single most frequent clonotype in two of eight donors.

As concerns this clonotype: Its antigen is still unknown. There are no base qualities to consult, and no much larger clone falls within one base.

TCRdb names Illumina HiSeq 1500 as the instrument used. The public reads were quality trimmed at Q25 with fastp and then assembled into clones with MiXCR by TCRdb, keeping productive beta chains. Each record represents a unique CDR3 protein, reported with the most common genes and DNA among its rows. This sample has 350,000 to 450,000 distinct CDR3 sequences in its table, and about a sixth of those were observed once. Of the sample, roughly 8.7% falls within the top ten clones. CDR1 is given as SQVTM and CDR2 as ANQGSEA, both from the germline V gene. Counted from cysteine to phenylalanine, this CDR3 has 16 amino acids. The entry retains the CDR3 DNA only, 48 bases that are in frame from base 1. The junction shows trimming of 1 base on V and 2 bases on J, and the gene matches do not reach 11 bases of it.

The source of this sequence is a human donor in good health (CMV status not recorded). Some clones in this sample may be carry-over from other donors' samples. This sequence uses TRBV29-1 and TRBJ2-7; 7 central bases correspond to TRBD2. Material: PBMCs. The CDR3 reads as follows: CSVEALVASGAYEQYF. The DNA sequence is TGCAGCGTTGAAGCTCTCGTGGCTAGCGGAGCCTACGAGCAGTACTTC.